This T cell receptor (beta chain) was recovered during a study of T cell repertoires and HLA-DP antigens. Study context: Alloreactive CD4+ T cells targeted HLA-DP on transduced HeLa. A couple of male donors and one female donor spanned ages 18-to-29 through 60-to-69.

The CDR3 length is 14 residues. V was clipped by 3 bases and J by 7 bases, with 13 bases between them. The germline gives CDR1 SGHAT, CDR2 FQNNGV. Assay: immunoSEQ multiplex PCR; the TCRdb copy retains only in-frame clones and omits some. The table records 3,000 to 4,500 clones, just over 75% of them present only once. After 15 days' expansion, CD4+ cells were restimulated less than 25 h with HeLa expressing allogeneic DPB1. HeLa stimulator cells carried retrovirally transduced HLA-DPA1/DPB1, HLA-DM, invariant chain and CD80. CD4+ T cells, purified by negative selection, averaged 97.7% purity. Irradiated (100 Gy) HeLa cells stimulated CD4+ cells at 3:1 with about 51 U/mL IL-2.

Input material: CD137- CD4+ T cells from cultured PBMCs. The chain has TRBV11-2 and TRBJ2-1, with D perhaps TRBD2 (5 bases). The sequence came from a woman under 30 in good health and CMV-seronegative. The CDR3 nucleotides read TGTGCCAGCAGCTTTGGGAATCGGAGGAATGAGCAGTTCTTC. The encoded protein is CASSFGNRRNEQFF. The full variable domain, completed using reference TRBV11-2 and TRBJ2-1, is EAGVAQSPRYKIIEKRQSVAFWCNPISGHATLYWYQQILGQGPKLLIQFQNNGVVDDSQLPKDRFSAERLKGVDSTLKIQPAKLEDSAVYLCASSFGNRRNEQFFGPGTRLTVL.